The clone carrying this T cell receptor beta chain has just one count. CDR1 and CDR2 from the germline V gene are SGHRS and YFSETQ. The CDR3 runs to 16 residues. Unmatched junction bases numbered 5, after V lost 0 bases and J lost 2 bases. This entry belongs to a study of blood T cell repertoires in COVID-19. As for the study in general: Sites across the United States, Italy and Spain contributed samples from acute and convalescent COVID-19. PBMCs, B-cell-depleted T cells, or T cells were the source of the cDNA or gDNA that made up the material.

As processed by the authors: Reference gene primer amplification gave nucleated cell count estimates. This table comes from immunoSEQ multiplex PCR, and its TCRdb copy is limited to in-frame clones, with some not included. V and J calls and clone size follow that table, whereas D and trimming were derived from the DNA. The table lists 35,000 to 45,000 clones, approximately 80% of them singletons. Material for sequencing was peripheral blood. The TCR comes from a man between 65 and 85 years old with acute or convalescent COVID-19. The chain joins TRBV5-1 to TRBJ2-5; 9 bases map to TRBD1. The chain's CDR3 is CASSLGPGQGQETQYF. CDR3 nucleotide sequence: TGCGCCAGCAGCTTGGGCCCGGGACAGGGTCAAGAGACCCAGTACTTC. The full variable domain, its missing parts supplied by reference TRBV5-1 and TRBJ2-5, is KAGVTQTPRYLIKTRGQQVTLSCSPISGHRSVSWYQQTPGQGLQFLFEYFSETQRNKGNFPGRFSGRQFSNSRSEMNVSTLELGDSALYLCASSLGPGQGQETQYFGPGTRLLVL.